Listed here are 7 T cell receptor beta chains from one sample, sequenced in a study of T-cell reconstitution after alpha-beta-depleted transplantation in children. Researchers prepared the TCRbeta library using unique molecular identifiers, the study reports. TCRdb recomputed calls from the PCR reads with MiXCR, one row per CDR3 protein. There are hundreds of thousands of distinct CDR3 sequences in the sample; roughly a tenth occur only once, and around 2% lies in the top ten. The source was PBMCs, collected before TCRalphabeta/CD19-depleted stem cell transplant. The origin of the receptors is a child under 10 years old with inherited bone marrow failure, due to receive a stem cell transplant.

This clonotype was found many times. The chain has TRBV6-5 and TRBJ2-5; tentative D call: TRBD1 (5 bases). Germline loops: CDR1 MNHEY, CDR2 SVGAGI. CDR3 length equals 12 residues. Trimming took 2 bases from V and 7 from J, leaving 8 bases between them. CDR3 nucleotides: TGTGCCAGCAGTTACCCAGGGTCGACCCAGTACTTC. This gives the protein CASSYPGSTQYF.

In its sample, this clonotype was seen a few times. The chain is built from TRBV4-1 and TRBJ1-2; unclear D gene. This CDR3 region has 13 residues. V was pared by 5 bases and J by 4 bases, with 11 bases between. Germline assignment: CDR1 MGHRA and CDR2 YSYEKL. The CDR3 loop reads CASSFHSPYGYTF. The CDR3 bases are TGCGCCAGCAGCTTCCACTCCCCCTATGGCTACACCTTC.

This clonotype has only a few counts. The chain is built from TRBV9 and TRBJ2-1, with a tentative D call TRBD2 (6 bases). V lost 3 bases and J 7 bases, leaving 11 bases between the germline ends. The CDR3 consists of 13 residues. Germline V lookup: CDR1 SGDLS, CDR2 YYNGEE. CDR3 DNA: TGTGCCAGCAGCGCGGGACTTGGAAATGAGCAGTTCTTC. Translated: CASSAGLGNEQFF.

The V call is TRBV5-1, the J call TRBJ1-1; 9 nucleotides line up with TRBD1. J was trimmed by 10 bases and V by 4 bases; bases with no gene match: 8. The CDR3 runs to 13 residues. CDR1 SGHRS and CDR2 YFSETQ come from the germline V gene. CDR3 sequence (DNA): TGCGCCAGCAGCGAGGGGACAGGGCCCGGAGCTTTCTTT. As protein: CASSEGTGPGAFF.

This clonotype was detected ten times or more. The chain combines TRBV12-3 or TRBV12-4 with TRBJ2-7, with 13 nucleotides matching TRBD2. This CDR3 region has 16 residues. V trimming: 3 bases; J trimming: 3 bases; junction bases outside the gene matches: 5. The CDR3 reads CASSFHTSGRDYEQYF. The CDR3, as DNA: TGTGCCAGCAGTTTCCACACTAGCGGGAGGGACTACGAGCAGTACTTC.

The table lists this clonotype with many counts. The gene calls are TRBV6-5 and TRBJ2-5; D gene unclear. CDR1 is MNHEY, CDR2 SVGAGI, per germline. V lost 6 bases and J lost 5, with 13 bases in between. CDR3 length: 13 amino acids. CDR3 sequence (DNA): TGTGCCAGCAGAAGGACGGTGGGGGAGACCCAGTACTTC. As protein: CASRRTVGETQYF.

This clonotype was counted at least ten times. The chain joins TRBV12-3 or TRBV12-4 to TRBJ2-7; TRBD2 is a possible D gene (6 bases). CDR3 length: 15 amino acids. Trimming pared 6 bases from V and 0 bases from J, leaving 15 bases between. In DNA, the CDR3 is TGTGCCAGCAGCCCGCGGGGACCGAGCTCCTACGAGCAGTACTTC. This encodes CASSPRGPSSYEQYF.